The clone carrying this TCR beta chain was seen a handful of times. The data were obtained in a study of CD8+CD57+ T cells in acquired aplastic anemia. Both TCR beta VDJ combination and CDR3 sequence profiling were carried out. Genomic DNA was the template for this profiling. TCRdb fed the reads into MiXCR, producing one record per CDR3 protein. The sample includes some 190,000 distinct CDR3 sequences, 46% seen only once; the top ten take around 2.7%. Sequenced material: sorted CD4+, CD8+, or CD8+CD57+ T cells (not recorded which) from PBMCs. This receptor was identified in a human donor in good health.

The CDR3 loop reads CASTSGRAVYNEQFF. DNA for the CDR3: TGTGCCAGCACCTCCGGGAGGGCCGTATACAATGAGCAGTTCTTC. The rearrangement joins TRBV6-1 to TRBJ2-1, with 8 bases identical to TRBD2. Germline CDR1 and CDR2: MNHNS and SASEGT. The CDR3 loop spans 15 amino acids. J gave up 4 bases and V 7 bases, and 9 bases lay outside the gene matches.